These T cell receptor beta chains were read from a single sample in a study of low-dose radiotherapy and immunotherapy resistance in tumors. TCRdb re-called the reads through MiXCR, storing one row per CDR3 protein. The sample has tens of thousands of distinct CDR3 sequences, roughly 19% seen once; the top ten hold 2.8%. This material consisted of PBMCs, taken before treatment. These receptors were taken from a male donor with prostate cancer. Each CDR3 is given with its conserved first and last residue. The D gene is left open where the match is weak. Clone size is given for some rows only: seen once, a few or many times, or a class if the clone is expanded.

cdr3_aa cdr3_nt clone_size cdr3_length j_call v_call d_call
CASSPSGKAYGYTF TGTGCCAGCTCACCAAGTGGGAAGGCCTATGGCTACACCTTC many 14 TRBJ1-2 TRBV18 .
CASTSDGANTGELFF TGTGCCAGTACCTCGGACGGCGCGAACACCGGGGAGCTGTTTTTT many 15 TRBJ2-2 TRBV19 .
CASSFLRGSSEQFF TGTGCCAGCAGCTTTCTAAGAGGCAGCAGCGAGCAGTTCTTC many 14 TRBJ2-1 TRBV7-2 .
CASSRRQGSDEQYF TGTGCCAGCAGTCGCCGGCAGGGAAGCGACGAGCAGTACTTC many 14 TRBJ2-7 TRBV12-3/TRBV12-4 .
CASSFQRGRQETQYF TGTGCCAGCAGCTTTCAGCGGGGGCGGCAAGAGACCCAGTACTTC many 15 TRBJ2-5 TRBV7-2 TRBD2
CASSDRGGFDNEQFF TGCGCCAGCTCCGACCGGGGGGGCTTCGACAATGAGCAGTTCTTC many 15 TRBJ2-1 TRBV5-1 TRBD2
CSARDPGKETQYF TGCAGTGCTAGAGATCCGGGAAAAGAGACCCAGTACTTC . 13 TRBJ2-5 TRBV20-1 .
CASSLTGGRSPYGYTF TGTGCCAGCAGCTTGACTGGGGGGAGAAGCCCCTATGGCTACACCTTC many 16 TRBJ1-2 TRBV7-2 .
CASSLSYSGELFF TGTGCCAGCAGTTTAAGTTATTCTGGGGAGCTGTTTTTT many 13 TRBJ2-2 TRBV27 .
CASSEAASIETQYF TGTGCCAGCAGTGAAGCGGCTAGCATAGAGACCCAGTACTTC many 14 TRBJ2-5 TRBV2 .
CASSLAVGQYYEQYF TGTGCCAGCAGCTTAGCAGTGGGGCAATACTACGAGCAGTACTTC many 15 TRBJ2-7 TRBV7-2 .
CASSLNSIYEQYF TGTGCCAGCAGCTTAAACTCCATCTACGAGCAGTACTTC many 13 TRBJ2-7 TRBV7-2 .
CSAREGPRAQYF TGCAGTGCTAGAGAGGGCCCTCGAGCCCAGTACTTC many 12 TRBJ2-5 TRBV20-1 .
CASSPPGTDYEQYF TGTGCCAGCAGCCCCCCCGGGACAGACTACGAGCAGTACTTC many 14 TRBJ2-7 TRBV5-5 TRBD1
CASSSRGTSGRNEQFF TGTGCCAGCAGCTCCCGAGGGACTAGCGGGCGCAATGAGCAGTTCTTC many 16 TRBJ2-1 TRBV7-6 TRBD2
CASSFSGAGTGELFF TGTGCCAGCAGCTTTTCGGGGGCCGGAACCGGGGAGCTGTTTTTT many 15 TRBJ2-2 TRBV11-2 .
CSASRDGEYLWQFF TGCAGTGCTAGCCGGGACGGTGAATATCTGTGGCAGTTCTTC many 14 TRBJ2-1 TRBV20-1 .
CAWSGRASGGYTF TGTGCCTGGAGTGGCAGAGCCTCGGGTGGCTACACCTTC many 13 TRBJ1-2 TRBV30 .
CASIRAGSLGDTQYF TGTGCCAGCATCCGCGCGGGGTCTCTGGGGGATACGCAGTATTTT many 15 TRBJ2-3 TRBV2 .
CASSLNYNYGYTF TGTGCCAGCAGCTTAAATTACAACTATGGCTACACCTTC many 13 TRBJ1-2 TRBV13 .
CASSPRTPTGPNEKLFF TGTGCCAGCTCACCACGGACGCCGACAGGTCCTAATGAAAAACTGTTTTTT . 17 TRBJ1-4 TRBV18 .
CASRRTGTGYYEQYF TGTGCCAGCAGGAGAACGGGGACAGGGTACTACGAGCAGTACTTC many 15 TRBJ2-7 TRBV11-2 TRBD1
CASSQDNLAGELFF TGTGCCAGCAGCCAAGATAACCTGGCCGGGGAGCTGTTTTTT many 14 TRBJ2-2 TRBV14 .
CAGRERSSYNEQFF TGTGCCGGTAGGGAGCGTAGTTCCTACAATGAGCAGTTCTTC once 14 TRBJ2-1 TRBV6-2/TRBV6-3 .
CASSSGVYGYTF TGTGCCAGCAGCTCCGGAGTCTATGGCTACACCTTC . 12 TRBJ1-2 TRBV26 .
CASSVQGAEQYF TGCGCCAGCAGCGTACAGGGGGCCGAGCAGTACTTC many 12 TRBJ2-7 TRBV5-1 TRBD1
CSARGGVGTDTQYF TGCAGTGCTAGGGGGGGCGTAGGGACAGATACGCAGTATTTT many 14 TRBJ2-3 TRBV20-1 .